This paragraph reports one T cell receptor beta chain. Its specificity is not known. Assay: immunoSEQ multiplex PCR; the TCRdb copy retains only in-frame clones and omits some. Seen here are some 100,000 clones, about 87% observed once, and the top ten hold under 4%. The data originate from a study of T cell responses to AZD1222 COVID-19 vaccine. CDR1 and CDR2 from the germline V gene are SGDLS and YYNGEE. Trimming at V came to 3 bases and at J to 2 bases, leaving 4 bases not matched to a gene. The CDR3 contains 16 residues. Study-level points and caveats: The peak T cell response came first, and repertoires were sampled only after it. The donors showed a predominance of white British ancestry and of females, with possible underestimation of clonal diversity.

The rearrangement uses TRBV9 and TRBJ1-6; TRBD1 matches 8 bases. This clonotype was sampled from an adult in good health. This sample comprised peripheral blood, obtained on day 0 of AZD1222 vaccination. CDR3 loop: CASSDGQGAYNSPLHF. The CDR3 DNA follows: TGTGCCAGCAGCGACGGACAGGGCGCCTATAATTCACCCCTCCACTTT.